Described below is a single T cell receptor (beta chain) sequence and its context. Its antigen has not been determined. Base qualities are not provided; no much larger clone lies one nucleotide away. The germline V gene specifies SGDLS as CDR1 and YYNGEE as CDR2. Including the terminal cysteine and phenylalanine, the CDR3 comprises 17 residues. The only DNA kept is the CDR3, 51 bases in frame from the first base. V gives up 0 bases and J gives up 3 bases, and the segment between their germline ends measures 15 bases. The data were taken from a study of cytomegalovirus exposure and HLA in healthy donors (dated by TCRdb to about 2017). With regard to the full study: According to an earlier analysis of 550 to 750 of the donors, about 179 million T cells yielded over 90 million unique TCR beta sequences and more than 250 Gb of sequence data. About 300 gigabases of sequencing data and tens of millions of unique TCR sequences were included in an early release covering roughly 700 HLA-typed donors. Among the roughly 410 genotyped donors, 81% belonged to the genetic ancestry cluster associated with self-reported Caucasian donors. The study was designed to test whether signatures of past pathogen exposure could be identified by cataloging public T cell receptors. The T cell repertoires of several hundred subjects were profiled by immunosequencing and related to cytomegalovirus serostatus. Along with the approximately 650-subject first cohort, a separate validation cohort of over a hundred different subjects was used. To predict cytomegalovirus infection status, the study combined high-throughput TCR immunosequencing, statistical association of individual TCRs with disease status, and machine learning. A later analysis re-examined previously published TCR beta repertoires from roughly 720 donors and added high-resolution HLA genotyping to investigate patterns of TCR occurrence. Rather than drawing on any new phenotypic data, the later analysis identified candidate immune exposures from TCR beta sequences and the way those sequences occurred across donors. In an earlier analysis of roughly 600 of the donors, high-throughput TCR beta sequencing was used to judge whether each TCR beta V gene segment behaved as functional or pseudogenic. Donor age, sex, ethnicity and CMV serostatus were compiled together with the repertoire data. In a later genetic analysis, genome-wide SNP genotypes for 398 of the 666 donors were used, and that subset was treated as a discovery cohort. All discovery cohort repertoires had been generated on a single sequencing platform. Both class I and class II loci were covered by HLA typing, at four-digit resolution. Typing coverage varied by locus: about 629-630 donors for A, B, C, DRB1 and DQB1; approximately 560 for DQA1; over 600 for DPA1; more than 450 for DPB1. Four or five DR-DQ haplotypes were handled as single units for association and clustering because linkage in the cohort was strong. Among 300 to 450 genotyped donors of the cohort, an average of about 240,000 unique TCR beta nucleotide sequences were sequenced per donor, roughly 18% of them non-productive.

The library was prepared using the immunoSEQ multiplex PCR assay. For the multiplex PCR, a mixture combining 60 forward primers for TCR Vbeta segments and 13 reverse primers for TCR Jbeta segments was used. Amplification of the CDR3 region of rearranged TCR beta genes was performed with a multiplex PCR assay on genomic DNA. The Illumina HiSeq System was used to sequence the amplified TCR beta libraries as 87-base-pair reads. The authors' analysis ran thus. In a later analysis, 80 million or so unique TCR beta chains were counted across the roughly 670 repertoires, and approximately 9.9 million of these chains were shared by at least two donors. Raw reads were error-corrected and collapsed into unique sequences with a nearest-neighbor algorithm that merged closely related sequences to remove PCR and sequencing errors. CDR3 sequences were aligned to IMGT reference sequences to assign V, D and J gene segments. Each retained sequence needed at least a six-nucleotide match to both a V gene segment and a J gene segment. Rearrangements were called productive when the CDR3 lacked stop codons and stayed in frame with V and J; all others were non-productive. Following IMGT convention, CDR3 was defined as the stretch from the second conserved V-encoded cysteine up to the conserved J-encoded phenylalanine. In an earlier analysis of 500 to 650 of the donors, sequences lacking an unambiguous match to a single V gene segment were excluded. An earlier analysis of fewer than 750 of the donors called V segments functional above 56.7% productive rearrangements and segregating when the between-donor standard deviation exceeded 5%. To diagnose cytomegalovirus status from the catalog of TCR beta chain sequences, a statistical classification framework was built. V and J gene assignment, in a later analysis, came from comparing TCR nucleotide sequences with IMGT/GENE-DB human TR gene sequences. A later analysis assigned CDR3 sequences and most-parsimonious VDJ recombination scenarios with the TCRdist pipeline. In a later analysis, each TCR beta chain was defined by its CDR3 amino acid sequence together with its V-gene family, and reads without a unique V-gene family were excluded. To address suspected cross-contamination and a sequencing artifact, a later analysis removed several hundred highly shared, low-generation-probability nucleotide sequences. A later analysis calculated a clonal expansion index for each public chain from normalized within-repertoire ranks of inferred template counts. In a later analysis, generation probabilities were computed with a VDJ recombination model fitted to out-of-frame rearrangements, and the resulting probabilities were checked against IGoR. In a later analysis, TCR-TCR, TCR-HLA and TCR-CMV co-occurrence was scored with hypergeometric tests, and a repertoire-size bias correction was applied to TCR pairs. False discovery rates were estimated in a later analysis by permuting HLA or CMV assignments 20 times. In a later analysis, co-occurring TCRs were grouped using DBSCAN, with TCRdist sequence similarity added in when clustering inside HLA-allele-positive subsets. Repertoires with fewer than 30,000 or more than 120,000 public chains were left out of co-occurrence clustering, as were a handful of repertoires with anomalous nucleotide sharing. TCRdb's version of the immuneACCESS table is confined to in-frame rearrangements and falls short of the full clone set. An unresolved V gene accounts for under half of the shortfall where checked; the remainder is of unknown origin. The V and J calls and the clone size are those of that table, but D and trimming were determined from the DNA. Within this sample are 170,000 or so clones, with 80% of them counted one time only. 1% of the sample goes to the ten largest clones.

Overall results and qualifications from the work: In the study, 150 to 200 TCR beta chains were listed as associated with cytomegalovirus. The presence/absence analyses assumed that sequencing depth was roughly uniform across donors, and that assumption may not be true. A further reported finding was that TCR beta sequences accurately predicted the HLA-A and HLA-B alleles for most subjects in the first cohort. In a later analysis, HLA-associated TCR beta chains were found to be more clonally expanded and to have lower generation probabilities than equally common non-associated chains. Because HLA typing was unavailable for some donors at each locus, only the typed subset was used in association tests. In this cohort, only TCR beta chains were sequenced, and detectable features were limited by the absence of alpha or paired-chain data. The classifier was reported to diagnose cytomegalovirus status with high specificity and sensitivity in both the original cohort and the validation cohort. The 87-base-pair reads could not distinguish some IMGT-functional V segments, including TRBV6-2 and TRBV6-3, so those segments were excluded. Linkage disequilibrium might explain the correlated functional status among segregating V segments, but an unknown experimental factor could not be excluded. A later analysis found that most CMV-associated TCR beta chains appeared HLA-restricted, with HLA associations seemingly driven largely by CMV exposure. The authors suggested that the approach could potentially be extended to other disease states and immunological phenotypes. V-gene and J-gene trimming of TCR beta chains was associated with a missense DCLRE1C variant in a later genetic analysis, and the association was replicated in an independent cohort. A later analysis reported that several top co-occurrence clusters appeared linked to parvovirus B19, influenza, CMV and Epstein-Barr virus. A later genetic analysis reported fewer N-insertions in productive TCRs among donors in an Asian-associated ancestry cluster than the approximately 670-donor mean. A group of highly shared sequence variants was considered likely to be a technical artifact of the sequencing pipeline. Immune exposure information for the cohort was limited to CMV serostatus. In a later analysis, around 15,000 TCR beta sequences were associated with specific HLA alleles at a false discovery rate of 0.05. An earlier analysis of 587 of the donors showed that most TCR beta V segments appeared in productive rearrangements either about 90% or about 30% of the time, which broadly matched IMGT annotations. In a later analysis, TCR association rates were found to vary across HLA loci, with the most associated TCRs seen for DRB1 alleles and the fewest for HLA-C alleles. In vitro tests confirmed that a few of the cytomegalovirus-associated TCR beta chains recognize cytomegalovirus antigens. The earlier analysis of 450 to 700 of the donors excluded some 15 rarely observed V segments, including chromosome 9 orphons, because counts were too low. When HLA alleles, especially DR and DQ, strongly co-occurred, attributing TCR associations to individual alleles was difficult. Across donors, most TCR sequences were observed very rarely, whereas some public TCRs were present in many individuals.

In total, 630 or so healthy bone marrow donors made up the cohort. At the time of sampling, every cohort member was nominally healthy, though immune exposures that went unrecorded were likely present. The donor was CMV seropositive and was included in the group of 250 to 300 seropositive cohort members. Each donor provided a peripheral blood sample, and peripheral blood mononuclear cells were used for TCR beta sequencing. Genomic DNA was extracted from the blood cell samples with the Qiagen DNeasy Blood Extraction Kit. The sample comprised PBMCs. The TCR originated in a woman between 50 and 59 years old in good health and CMV-seropositive. The chain employs TRBV9 and TRBJ2-2; the D gene is possibly TRBD1, with 5 bases matching. The nucleotide sequence reads TGTGCCAGCAGCGTAGCTACTTTAGGGGCGGACACCGGGGAGCTGTTTTTT. It encodes CASSVATLGADTGELFF.